The 8 T cell receptor beta chains listed next were all sequenced from one sample in a study of shared clonotypes between healthy human individuals. Repertoires were generated with immunoSEQ multiplex PCR, while TCRdb's copy carries only in-frame clones and drops some. The sample contains 2 million to 3 million clones, about 92% of which appear only once. The sample comprised naive CD4+ T cells sorted from blood. The subset: CD45RA+ positively selected. The source is a man in his late teens or twenties in good health.

The chain is built from TRBV19 and TRBJ1-1; unclear D gene. This CDR3 contains 12 residues. Germline V gene sequence: CDR1 LNHDA, CDR2 SQIVND (reference sequence). Trimming took off 3 bases at V and 7 bases at J, with 9 bases between the two ends. The CDR3 sequence: CASSIEGGEAFF. CDR3 nucleotide sequence: TGTGCCAGTAGTATTGAGGGCGGTGAAGCTTTCTTT.

V is TRBV18 and J is TRBJ1-5; the D is unclear. Deletions cut 1 base from V and 4 bases from J, with 11 bases between. In germline, CDR1 is KGHSH, CDR2 LQKENI. CDR3 length equals 15 residues. In nucleotides, the CDR3 is TGTGCCAGCTCACCACAGGGTGGAGAGAATCAGCCCCAGCATTTT. It specifies CASSPQGGENQPQHF.

The gene calls are TRBV18 and TRBJ2-3; 9 positions agree with TRBD1. This CDR3 comprises 15 residues. Trimming cost V 6 bases and J 4 bases; bases outside gene matches: 8. Germline-derived CDR1 and CDR2 are KGHSH and LQKENI. The CDR3, as DNA: TGTGCCAGCTCTCAACCGGGACAGGGTGCAGATACGCAGTATTTT. As protein: CASSQPGQGADTQYF.

The chain couples TRBV11-2 to TRBJ2-7; 9 nucleotides align to TRBD2. Germline V gene data show CDR1 as SGHAT and CDR2 as FQNNGV. CDR3 length: 17 residues. V dropped 2 bases and J dropped 2; count of bases not matched to a gene: 10. The CDR3, as DNA: TGTGCCAGCAGCTTAACGGGAGGGACTAGCAGGCCCTACGAGCAGTACTTC. It yields the protein CASSLTGGTSRPYEQYF.

The J gene is TRBJ1-5, the V gene TRBV28, with TRBD1 matching 10 bases. Germline-derived CDR1 and CDR2 are MDHEN and SYDVKM. V lost 4 bases to trimming and J lost 4 bases; unmatched junction nucleotides: 7. The CDR3 runs 16 residues. CDR3 in amino acids: CASSSLPGQGNQPQHF. CDR3 coding DNA: TGTGCCAGCAGTTCATTACCGGGACAGGGGAATCAGCCCCAGCATTTT. The full variable domain, its missing parts supplied by reference TRBV28 and TRBJ1-5, is DVKVTQSSRYLVKRTGEKVFLECVQDMDHENMFWYRQDPGLGLRLIYFSYDVKMKEKGDIPEGYSVSREKKERFSLILESASTNQTSMYLCASSSLPGQGNQPQHFGDGTRLSIL.

The CDR3 region is CASSPSQGRKLFF. The CDR3 DNA reads as TGTGCCAGTAGTCCATCACAGGGACGAAAACTGTTTTTT. The chain has TRBV19 and TRBJ1-4, with a tentative D call TRBD1 (6 bases). Per germline, CDR1 LNHDA and CDR2 SQIVND (reference sequence). V was pared by 5 bases and J by 10 bases, with 14 bases between. This CDR3 contains 13 residues.

The V and J genes are TRBV4-2 and TRBJ1-1; D not certain. V was shortened by 0 bases and J by 2 bases, with 10 bases between the two germline ends. The germline V gene has CDR1 LGHNA and CDR2 YNFKEQ. The CDR3 extends over 15 amino acids. In nucleotides, the CDR3 is TGTGCCAGCAGCCAAGACCCCGAGACAAACACTGAAGCTTTCTTT. Encoded protein: CASSQDPETNTEAFF.

The sample holds one count of this clone. The same CDR3 also results from other DNA sequences found in this sample. The chain carries TRBV5-1 and TRBJ1-1; possibly TRBD1 for D (5 bases). Germline values: CDR1 SGHRS, CDR2 YFSETQ. This CDR3 has 14 amino acids. V was trimmed by 0 bases and J by 4 bases, leaving 10 bases between them. CDR3 protein: CASSLGQGFTEAFF. The CDR3 nucleotides read TGCGCCAGCAGCTTGGGGCAGGGTTTCACTGAAGCTTTCTTT.